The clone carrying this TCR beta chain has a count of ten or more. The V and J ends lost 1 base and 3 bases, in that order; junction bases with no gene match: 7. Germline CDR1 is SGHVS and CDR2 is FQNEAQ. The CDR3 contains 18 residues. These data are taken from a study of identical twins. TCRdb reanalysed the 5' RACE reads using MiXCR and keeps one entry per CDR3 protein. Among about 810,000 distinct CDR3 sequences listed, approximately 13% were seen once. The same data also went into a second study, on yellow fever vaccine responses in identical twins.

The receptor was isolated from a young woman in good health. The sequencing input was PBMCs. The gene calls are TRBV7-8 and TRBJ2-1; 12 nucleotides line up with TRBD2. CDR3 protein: CASSLEPSGRANYNEQFF. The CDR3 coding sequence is TGTGCCAGCAGCTTAGAGCCTAGCGGGAGGGCGAACTACAATGAGCAGTTCTTC.